This passage covers 9 T cell receptor beta chains from one sample sequenced in a study of T cells after posttransplantation cyclophosphamide. The assay was immunoSEQ multiplex PCR, and TCRdb's table has in-frame clones only and misses some. This sample has about 12,000 clones; 75% to 95% occur once, and the top ten carry roughly 3.5%. Busulfan-fludarabine conditioning, marrow transplant, and cyclophosphamide on days +3 and +4 were administered. The sequenced sample was PBMCs, obtained after allogeneic stem cell transplant with posttransplant cyclophosphamide. These TCRs come from a female patient aged 30 to 40 who received an allogeneic stem cell transplant from an unrelated donor, was CMV-positive, and had no GVHD. Some T cells may originate from the graft donor.

This sequence joins TRBV28 and TRBJ2-3; D ambiguous. This CDR3 is built from 14 residues. Germline lookup yields CDR1 MDHEN and CDR2 SYDVKM. V was clipped by 3 bases and J by 2 bases, with 9 bases between them. The CDR3 DNA follows: TGTGCCAGCAGTTTTCGGAGCGCCACAGATACGCAGTATTTT. Translated, it gives CASSFRSATDTQYF.

This chain uses TRBV19 with TRBJ1-3, with D perhaps matching TRBD1 (5 bases). Germline values: CDR1 LNHDA, CDR2 SQIVND (reference sequence). This CDR3 region has 14 residues. The germline V and J ends were trimmed by 4 bases and 0 bases, with 7 bases remaining between them. The CDR3 protein is CASSTGFSGNTIYF. DNA for the CDR3: TGTGCCAGTAGTACAGGGTTCTCTGGAAACACCATATATTTT.

This chain links TRBV5-1 with TRBJ2-3, with 9 bases aligning to TRBD2. Germline assignment: CDR1 SGHRS and CDR2 YFSETQ. The CDR3 has 16 amino acids. The V gene end was trimmed by 0 bases and the J gene end by 1 base; junction bases not matched to a gene: 3. CDR3 nucleotides: TGCGCCAGCAGCTTGGCCAGCGGGAGGCGCACAGATACGCAGTATTTT. This gives the protein CASSLASGRRTDTQYF.

The J gene is TRBJ1-1, the V gene TRBV29-1; no clear D. Germline CDR1 reads SQVTM; CDR2 reads ANQGSEA. This CDR3 region has 12 residues. The germline V and J ends were trimmed by 7 bases and 4 bases, with 13 bases remaining between them. The CDR3 spells CSARVGGTEAFF. The DNA for the CDR3 is TGCAGCGCGAGGGTCGGAGGCACTGAAGCTTTCTTT.

The CDR3 region is CASSLRRSYEQYF. The CDR3 nucleotides are TGTGCCAGCAGCTTAAGGAGGTCCTACGAGCAGTACTTC. This chain connects TRBV11-2 to TRBJ2-7, with D possibly matching TRBD2 (5 bases). The V gene's germline CDR1 is SGHAT and CDR2 FQNNGV. The CDR3 runs to 13 residues. With 2 bases removed from V and 1 base from J, the gap between germline ends came to 6 bases. Variable domain in full (rest from reference TRBV11-2 and TRBJ2-7): EAGVAQSPRYKIIEKRQSVAFWCNPISGHATLYWYQQILGQGPKLLIQFQNNGVVDDSQLPKDRFSAERLKGVDSTLKIQPAKLEDSAVYLCASSLRRSYEQYFGPGTRLTVT.

This clone was seen just once. The chain is built from TRBV5-4 and TRBJ2-7; 7 bases fit TRBD2. CDR3 length: 15 residues. V lost 4 bases, J lost 0 bases, and 7 bases stayed unmatched. The V gene's germline CDR1 is SGHNT and CDR2 YYREEE (reference sequence). The CDR3 sequence is CASSPRPSGSYEQYF. The CDR3 nucleotides read TGTGCCAGCAGCCCACGGCCTAGCGGCTCCTACGAGCAGTACTTC.

The J gene is TRBJ2-2, the V gene TRBV27; 7 positions agree with TRBD1. Germline trimming cut 5 bases from V and 1 base from J; bases unmatched to any gene: 4. Germline assignment: CDR1 MNHEY and CDR2 SMNVEV (reference sequence). CDR3 size: 15 residues. DNA of the CDR3: TGTGCCAGCAGTATCGGGACAGTGAACACCGGGGAGCTGTTTTTT. This translates into CASSIGTVNTGELFF.

The chain has TRBV28 and TRBJ1-2; D is ambiguous. The CDR3 consists of 14 residues. Trimming stripped 7 bases from V and 2 bases from J, with 14 bases between. The germline gives CDR1 MDHEN, CDR2 SYDVKM. This chain's CDR3 is CASNGSIRNYGYTF. The CDR3 DNA is TGTGCCAGCAACGGGTCAATCCGCAACTATGGCTACACCTTC.

V is TRBV11-2 and J is TRBJ2-7; D unclear. Trimming pared 0 bases from V and 0 bases from J, leaving 12 bases between. The CDR3 spans 16 residues. Per the germline V gene, CDR1 is SGHAT and CDR2 is FQNNGV. Here the CDR3 reads CASSLDPGASSYEQYF. The CDR3 DNA sequence: TGTGCCAGCAGCTTAGATCCCGGTGCCTCCTCCTACGAGCAGTACTTC.